This TCR beta chain was identified during a study of human T cells and chemical hapten exposure. Looking at the study overall: Subjects had 2% DPC placed on roughly 2 cm by roughly 2 cm of upper inner arm skin for sensitization.

Time point of the sample: pre-sensitization, week 0. Noted treatment: therapeutic diphenylcyclopropenone sensitization with weekly scalp DPC. Separate cDNA molecules received unique molecular identifiers, which the library attached to them. TCRdb independently ran MiXCR on the RACE reads; one entry per CDR3 protein. The sample has around 300,000 distinct CDR3 sequences; approximately 5.8% are singletons. Germline CDR1 is MNHEY and CDR2 is SMNVEV (reference sequence). The CDR3 is made up of 16 amino acids. The V gene lost 2 bases and the J gene lost 5 bases, with 18 bases spanning the gap. Notes on the study in general: Clustering by CDR3 similarity yielded significantly more large clusters from expanded TCRs than controls.

Only a few counts were recorded for this clonotype. The antigen is unknown. Source: whole blood, taken in connection with sensitization to the hapten diphenylcyclopropenone (DPC). The TCR was taken from a young woman with alopecia areata. Some clones in this sample may be carry-over from other donors' samples. The rearrangement uses TRBV27 and TRBJ1-1, with D possibly matching TRBD1 (5 bases). For the CDR3, the DNA is TGTGCCAGCAGTTTAAATCCTACAGGCGATGGTACTGAAGCTTTCTTT. Protein sequence: CASSLNPTGDGTEAFF.